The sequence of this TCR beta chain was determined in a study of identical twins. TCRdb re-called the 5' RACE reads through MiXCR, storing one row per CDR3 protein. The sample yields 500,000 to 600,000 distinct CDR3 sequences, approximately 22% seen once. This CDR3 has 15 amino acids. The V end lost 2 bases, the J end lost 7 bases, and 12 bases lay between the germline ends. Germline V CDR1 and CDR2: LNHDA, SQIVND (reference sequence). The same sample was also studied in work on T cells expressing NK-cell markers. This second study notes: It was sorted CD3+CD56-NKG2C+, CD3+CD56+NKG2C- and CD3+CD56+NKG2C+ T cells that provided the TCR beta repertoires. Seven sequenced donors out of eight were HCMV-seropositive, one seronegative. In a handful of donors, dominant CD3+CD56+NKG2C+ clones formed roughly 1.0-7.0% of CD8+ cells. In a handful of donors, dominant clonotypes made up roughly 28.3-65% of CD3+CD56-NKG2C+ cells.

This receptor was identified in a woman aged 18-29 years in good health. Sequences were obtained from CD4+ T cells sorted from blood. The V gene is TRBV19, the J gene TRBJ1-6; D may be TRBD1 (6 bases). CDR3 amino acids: CASSIIGTRNSPLHF. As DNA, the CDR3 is TGTGCCAGTAGTATAATCGGGACACGCAATTCACCCCTCCACTTT.